These T cell receptor beta chains were read from a single sample in a study of cytomegalovirus exposure and HLA in healthy donors. Assay used: immunoSEQ multiplex PCR; TCRdb lists only in-frame clones, some missing. Of more than 85,000 clones listed, about 75% are singletons. The sample comprised PBMCs. These TCRs come from a male donor in good health and CMV-seropositive. Both conserved end residues are part of each CDR3. The order of the fields is clone size, J gene, V gene, D gene, CDR3 protein, CDR3 DNA. The D gene is left open where the match is weak. Clone size is shown for a subset of rows, as once, few, many or a class of expanded clone.

abundance: -
j_gene: TRBJ2-1
v_gene: TRBV4-2
d_gene: -
CDR3aa: CASSQLRTTRNEQFF
CDR3nt: TGTGCCAGCAGCCAACTCCGGACTACCCGCAATGAGCAGTTCTTC

abundance: -
j_gene: TRBJ1-1
v_gene: TRBV20-1
d_gene: -
CDR3aa: CSAPSMAEAFF
CDR3nt: TGCAGTGCTCCCAGTATGGCTGAAGCTTTCTTT

abundance: -
j_gene: TRBJ1-6
v_gene: TRBV7-9
d_gene: TRBD1
CDR3aa: CASSFGGGAWDSPLHF
CDR3nt: TGTGCCAGCAGCTTTGGAGGGGGCGCTTGGGATTCACCCCTCCACTTT

abundance: -
j_gene: TRBJ2-2
v_gene: TRBV4-1
d_gene: -
CDR3aa: CASSRGTANTGELFF
CDR3nt: TGCGCCAGCAGCCGAGGGACTGCGAACACCGGGGAGCTGTTTTTT

abundance: few
j_gene: TRBJ1-1
v_gene: TRBV5-4
d_gene: TRBD1
CDR3aa: CASSVTRTGEAFF
CDR3nt: TGTGCCAGCAGCGTTACAAGGACAGGGGAAGCTTTCTTT

abundance: -
j_gene: TRBJ2-1
v_gene: TRBV27
d_gene: TRBD2
CDR3aa: CASSPISGTSGGNEQFF
CDR3nt: TGTGCCAGCAGTCCAATCTCCGGGACTAGCGGGGGCAATGAGCAGTTCTTC

abundance: -
j_gene: TRBJ1-5
v_gene: TRBV10-2
d_gene: -
CDR3aa: CASSDQFPSPQHF
CDR3nt: TGCGCCAGCAGTGATCAGTTTCCCTCGCCCCAGCATTTT

abundance: -
j_gene: TRBJ1-1
v_gene: TRBV4-2
d_gene: TRBD1
CDR3aa: CASSPRTGSEAFF
CDR3nt: TGTGCCAGCAGCCCGCGGACAGGGAGTGAAGCTTTCTTT

abundance: -
j_gene: TRBJ2-7
v_gene: TRBV28
d_gene: TRBD1
CDR3aa: CASSARDRGFDEQYF
CDR3nt: TGTGCCAGCAGTGCCCGGGACAGGGGTTTTGACGAGCAGTACTTC

abundance: -
j_gene: TRBJ1-2
v_gene: TRBV29-1
d_gene: -
CDR3aa: CSVVGEAFNGYTF
CDR3nt: TGCAGCGTTGTAGGGGAAGCTTTCAACGGCTACACCTTC

abundance: -
j_gene: TRBJ2-5
v_gene: TRBV19
d_gene: -
CDR3aa: CASSIDPVRSETQYF
CDR3nt: TGTGCCAGTAGTATAGATCCTGTGCGGTCGGAGACCCAGTACTTC

abundance: -
j_gene: TRBJ1-1
v_gene: TRBV12-5
d_gene: TRBD1
CDR3aa: CASGLGTGAYEAFF
CDR3nt: TGTGCTAGTGGTTTGGGGACAGGGGCGTATGAAGCTTTCTTT

abundance: -
j_gene: TRBJ1-2
v_gene: TRBV2
d_gene: -
CDR3aa: CASSDSRGAGGYTF
CDR3nt: TGTGCCAGCAGTGATTCGCGGGGGGCTGGCGGCTACACCTTC

abundance: -
j_gene: TRBJ2-7
v_gene: TRBV4-2
d_gene: -
CDR3aa: CASSLRASSYEQYF
CDR3nt: TGTGCCAGCAGCCTCAGGGCTAGCTCCTACGAGCAGTACTTC

abundance: -
j_gene: TRBJ2-2
v_gene: TRBV5-6
d_gene: -
CDR3aa: CASSLFPVLNTGELFF
CDR3nt: TGTGCCAGCAGCTTGTTCCCAGTGCTGAACACCGGGGAGCTGTTTTTT

abundance: few
j_gene: TRBJ1-2
v_gene: TRBV7-2
d_gene: -
CDR3aa: CAASRGNYGYTF
CDR3nt: TGTGCCGCGTCCAGGGGAAACTATGGCTACACCTTC

abundance: -
j_gene: TRBJ1-2
v_gene: TRBV6-5
d_gene: TRBD1
CDR3aa: CASSYRRQGDYGYTF
CDR3nt: TGTGCCAGCAGTTACCGACGACAGGGGGACTATGGCTACACCTTC

abundance: -
j_gene: TRBJ1-6
v_gene: TRBV7-2
d_gene: -
CDR3aa: CASSLPRRDNSPLHF
CDR3nt: TGTGCCAGCAGTTTGCCACGTCGAGATAATTCACCCCTCCACTTT

abundance: -
j_gene: TRBJ2-3
v_gene: TRBV4-3
d_gene: -
CDR3aa: CASSQFQDSPSTDTQYF
CDR3nt: TGCGCCAGCAGCCAATTTCAGGACAGCCCCAGCACAGATACGCAGTATTTT

abundance: -
j_gene: TRBJ2-7
v_gene: TRBV5-4
d_gene: TRBD2
CDR3aa: CASSLTGGRSEQYF
CDR3nt: TGTGCCAGCAGCTTGACGGGGGGGAGGAGCGAGCAGTACTTC

abundance: -
j_gene: TRBJ1-1
v_gene: TRBV6-1
d_gene: -
CDR3aa: CASSEEAGGREAFF
CDR3nt: TGTGCCAGCAGTGAAGAGGCGGGGGGACGTGAAGCTTTCTTT

abundance: -
j_gene: TRBJ2-7
v_gene: TRBV7-9
d_gene: TRBD1
CDR3aa: CASSKDRGLSEQYF
CDR3nt: TGTGCCAGCAGCAAGGACAGGGGATTGAGCGAGCAGTACTTC

abundance: -
j_gene: TRBJ2-2
v_gene: TRBV27
d_gene: TRBD1
CDR3aa: CASSSVPSPGQGLTGELFF
CDR3nt: TGTGCCAGCAGTTCGGTGCCCTCCCCGGGACAGGGCCTCACCGGGGAGCTGTTTTTT

abundance: -
j_gene: TRBJ1-2
v_gene: TRBV5-5
d_gene: -
CDR3aa: CASSPGQYYGYTF
CDR3nt: TGTGCCAGCAGCCCCGGACAGTACTATGGCTACACCTTC

abundance: -
j_gene: TRBJ2-1
v_gene: TRBV9
d_gene: -
CDR3aa: CASSTEGGANNEQFF
CDR3nt: TGTGCCAGCAGCACAGAGGGGGGGGCTAACAATGAGCAGTTCTTC

abundance: -
j_gene: TRBJ2-1
v_gene: TRBV6-5
d_gene: -
CDR3aa: CASSPRDSMRNEQFF
CDR3nt: TGTGCCAGCAGTCCCCGGGACTCAATGAGGAATGAGCAGTTCTTC

abundance: -
j_gene: TRBJ2-3
v_gene: TRBV6-5
d_gene: TRBD2
CDR3aa: CASSSLAGGPDTQYF
CDR3nt: TGTGCCAGCAGTTCGCTAGCGGGGGGCCCAGATACGCAGTATTTT

abundance: -
j_gene: TRBJ2-2
v_gene: TRBV7-6
d_gene: -
CDR3aa: CASSSRVNTGELFF
CDR3nt: TGTGCCAGCAGCTCTCGGGTGAACACCGGGGAGCTGTTTTTT

abundance: once
j_gene: TRBJ1-2
v_gene: TRBV6-5
d_gene: TRBD1
CDR3aa: CASSSTKGQHFYGYTF
CDR3nt: TGTGCCAGCAGTTCTACGAAGGGACAGCACTTCTATGGCTACACCTTC

abundance: -
j_gene: TRBJ2-3
v_gene: TRBV4-3
d_gene: -
CDR3aa: CASSQDRSGTDTQYF
CDR3nt: TGCGCCAGCAGCCAAGATCGGTCCGGCACAGATACGCAGTATTTT

abundance: once
j_gene: TRBJ2-1
v_gene: TRBV5-6
d_gene: TRBD1
CDR3aa: CASSGGQGILNEQFF
CDR3nt: TGTGCCAGCAGCGGAGGACAGGGGATCCTCAATGAGCAGTTCTTC

abundance: -
j_gene: TRBJ2-3
v_gene: TRBV9
d_gene: -
CDR3aa: CASSVLAGGAEGTQYF
CDR3nt: TGTGCCAGCAGCGTACTGGCTGGCGGGGCCGAAGGTACGCAGTATTTT

abundance: once
j_gene: TRBJ2-5
v_gene: TRBV4-2
d_gene: -
CDR3aa: CASSQIPGQGKVQYF
CDR3nt: TGTGCCAGCAGCCAAATCCCGGGACAAGGGAAGGTCCAGTACTTC